One sample yielded the 25 T cell receptor beta chains listed below, sequenced in a study of CD8 T cells in ankylosing spondylitis. TCRdb recomputed calls from the 5' RACE reads with MiXCR, one row per CDR3 protein. This sample has roughly 230,000 distinct CDR3 sequences, with 15% to 20% found just once. The sequenced material came from blood, either unsorted or a sorted T cell fraction (not recorded which). The origin of the receptors is a male donor with ankylosing spondylitis or in good health (not recorded which).

The chain joins TRBV4-3 to TRBJ2-1, with TRBD1 matching 9 bases. The trim removed 0 bases at V and 8 bases at J, leaving 5 bases unmatched. The CDR3 runs to 15 residues. Germline-derived CDR1 and CDR2 are LGHNA and YSLEER. CDR3: CASSQDQGQGDEQFF. CDR3 coding DNA: TGCGCCAGCAGCCAAGATCAGGGACAGGGTGATGAGCAGTTCTTC.

V and J are TRBV27 and TRBJ2-5; 9 bases line up with TRBD1. CDR3 length: 16 amino acids. V was clipped by 5 bases and J by 0 bases; unmatched bases: 7. Per the germline V gene, CDR1 is MNHEY and CDR2 is SMNVEV (reference sequence). The CDR3 nucleotides read TGTGCCAGCAGTCTAAAACAGGGGGCGTACCAAGAGACCCAGTACTTC. Protein product: CASSLKQGAYQETQYF.

This rearrangement joins TRBV12-3 or TRBV12-4 to TRBJ2-1, with 8 bases matching TRBD1. Unmatched junction bases numbered 7, after V lost 7 bases and J lost 8 bases. This CDR3 region has 13 residues. Here the CDR3 reads CASTSTGVDEQFF. For the CDR3, the DNA is TGTGCCAGCACCTCGACAGGGGTGGATGAGCAGTTCTTC.

The V call is TRBV4-2, the J call TRBJ1-3, with a possible D match to TRBD1 (6 bases). Deletions cut 2 bases from V and 0 bases from J, with 20 bases between. The CDR3 is 19 residues long. The germline V gene has CDR1 LGHNA and CDR2 YNFKEQ. This chain's CDR3 is CASSQSGPWDTSSGNTIYF. As DNA, the CDR3 is TGTGCCAGCAGCCAAAGCGGGCCCTGGGACACCAGCTCTGGAAACACCATATATTTT.

This rearrangement joins TRBV3-1 to TRBJ2-7; TRBD2 agrees at 7 bases. With V trimmed by 0 bases and J by 2 bases, 4 bases remained unmatched. The CDR3 contains 15 residues. CDR1 LGHDT and CDR2 YNNKEL come from the germline V gene (reference sequence). As DNA, the CDR3 is TGTGCCAGCAGCCAAGACCGCGGGAGTACCTACGAGCAGTACTTC. Its protein product is CASSQDRGSTYEQYF.

The gene calls are TRBV24-1 and TRBJ2-1; 9 bases map to TRBD2. CDR1 KGHDR and CDR2 SFDVKD come from the germline V gene. The ends lost 1 base at V and 5 bases at J; junction bases unmatched: 2. The CDR3 spans 15 residues. CDR3 amino acids: CATSDLTSGHNEQFF. CDR3 bases: TGTGCCACCAGTGATTTAACTAGCGGGCACAATGAGCAGTTCTTC.

This clonotype was counted only a few times. V gene TRBV20-1 combines with J gene TRBJ2-7; maybe TRBD2 (6 bases). In germline, CDR1 is DFQATT, CDR2 SNEGSKA (reference sequence). This CDR3 contains 13 residues. V was pared by 2 bases and J by 3 bases, with 11 bases between. The CDR3 sequence: CSARWGDRYEQYF. CDR3 DNA: TGCAGTGCTAGATGGGGGGATCGCTACGAGCAGTACTTC.

The chain links TRBV29-1 to TRBJ2-2; no definite D call. Trimming shortened V by 0 bases and J by 4 bases, and 15 bases separated the two germline ends. The CDR3 covers 16 residues. Germline CDR1 SQVTM, CDR2 ANQGSEA. The CDR3 DNA follows: TGCAGCGTTGAAGACCTGGCAGACGGAAGCACCGGGGAGCTGTTTTTT. It yields the protein CSVEDLADGSTGELFF.

This clonotype turned up a few times. The chain uses TRBV7-6 and TRBJ1-4; D uncertain. This CDR3 is 12 amino acids long. The germline gives CDR1 SGHVS, CDR2 FNYEAQ. Trimming took off 5 bases at V and 8 bases at J, with 9 bases between the two ends. Here the CDR3 DNA reads TGTGCCAGCAGCCCGGGGTCGGAAAAACTGTTTTTT. Protein sequence: CASSPGSEKLFF.

This clonotype was seen more than once but under ten times. The chain joins TRBV6-2 or TRBV6-3 to TRBJ2-1; 7 bases align to TRBD2. CDR3 length: 14 amino acids. Unmatched junction bases numbered 5, after V lost 1 base and J lost 8 bases. The germline V gene encodes CDR1 MNHEY and CDR2 SVGEGT. The CDR3 bases are TGTGCCAGCAGTTACTTCGGACTAGTCCATGAGCAGTTCTTC. It translates to CASSYFGLVHEQFF.

The table lists this clonotype with a few counts. The J gene is TRBJ2-1, the V gene TRBV7-9; D remains ambiguous. CDR1 and CDR2 from the germline V gene are SEHNR and FQNEAQ (reference sequence). CDR3 length equals 13 residues. Trimming took off 0 bases at V and 9 bases at J, with 9 bases between the two ends. The CDR3 sequence: CASSLAVAGEQFF. The CDR3 nucleotides are TGTGCCAGCAGCTTAGCTGTGGCTGGTGAGCAGTTCTTC.

This clonotype has only a few counts. The genes are TRBV12-3 or TRBV12-4 and TRBJ2-7; D remains ambiguous. The CDR3 runs 14 residues. V shed 6 bases and J shed 5 bases, with 17 bases lying between them. The CDR3 sequence: CASSSPVVTHEQYF. CDR3 nucleotide sequence: TGTGCCAGCAGCTCACCGGTGGTGACCCACGAGCAGTACTTC.

This clonotype has only a few counts. This sequence joins TRBV9 and TRBJ2-1; D remains unclear. CDR1 SGDLS and CDR2 YYNGEE come from the germline V gene. This CDR3 spans 14 amino acids. V lost 0 bases, J lost 5 bases, and 9 bases lay in between. CDR3 loop: CASSVGTTDNEQFF. CDR3 sequence (DNA): TGTGCCAGCAGCGTAGGGACCACCGACAATGAGCAGTTCTTC.

The gene calls are TRBV9 and TRBJ2-7, with 8 bases fitting TRBD1. CDR3 size: 14 residues. The germline V gene has CDR1 SGDLS and CDR2 YYNGEE. Germline trimming cut 5 bases from V and 3 bases from J; bases unmatched to any gene: 7. The CDR3 is CASSAGTGDYEQYF. The CDR3 DNA follows: TGTGCCAGCAGTGCCGGGACAGGCGACTACGAGCAGTACTTC.

This clonotype was picked up many times. The chain is built from TRBV12-3 or TRBV12-4 and TRBJ2-1; D remains ambiguous. CDR3 length: 12 residues. V gave up 4 bases and J gave up 10 bases, with 11 bases separating them. CDR3 DNA: TGTGCCAGCAGTTCCAGTCCCTGGGAGCAGTTCTTC. This translates into CASSSSPWEQFF.

This rearrangement joins TRBV5-1 to TRBJ2-3; TRBD2 aligns across 13 bases. V was clipped by 0 bases and J by 2 bases; unmatched bases: 12. The CDR3 is 20 amino acids. Per the germline V gene, CDR1 is SGHRS and CDR2 is YFSETQ. The CDR3 region has the DNA TGCGCCAGCAGCTTGGATCCCGGGACTAGCGGGACGTTACTCACAGATACGCAGTATTTT. Translation: CASSLDPGTSGTLLTDTQYF.

The genes are TRBV29-1 and TRBJ2-7; D tentatively fits TRBD1 or TRBD2 (5 bases each). The CDR3 totals 14 residues. CDR1 and CDR2 (germline): SQVTM, ANQGSEA. V was clipped by 7 bases and J by 0 bases, with 16 bases between them. CDR3 region: CSAVGGTSSYEQYF. CDR3 bases: TGCAGCGCCGTTGGTGGGACGAGCTCCTACGAGCAGTACTTC.

This clonotype was observed many times. The V call is TRBV11-2, the J call TRBJ2-1, with TRBD1 identical over 10 bases. Germline-derived CDR1 and CDR2 are SGHAT and FQNNGV. The V and J ends lost 5 bases and 12 bases, in that order; junction bases with no gene match: 16. There are 16 residues in the CDR3. The chain's CDR3 is CASSPHVGTGAPGQFF. For the CDR3, the DNA is TGTGCCAGCAGCCCCCACGTCGGGACAGGGGCCCCCGGGCAGTTCTTC. The full variable domain, rest sourced from reference TRBV11-2 and TRBJ2-1, is EAGVAQSPRYKIIEKRQSVAFWCNPISGHATLYWYQQILGQGPKLLIQFQNNGVVDDSQLPKDRFSAERLKGVDSTLKIQPAKLEDSAVYLCASSPHVGTGAPGQFFGPGTRLTVL.

This clonotype was seen a few times. The rearrangement links TRBV28 to TRBJ2-3; D is possibly TRBD2 (6 bases). The CDR3 spans 16 residues. Germline CDR1 and CDR2: MDHEN and SYDVKM. V was trimmed by 5 bases and J by 1 base, leaving 16 bases between them. This CDR3 reads CASSPPAGRGTDTQYF. In DNA form, the CDR3 reads TGTGCCAGCAGTCCCCCGGCGGGAAGGGGCACAGATACGCAGTATTTT.

This clonotype was detected many times. J is TRBJ2-1 and V is TRBV5-5; 14 bases match TRBD2. Germline CDR1 and CDR2: SGHKS and YYEKEE (reference sequence). V was pared by 4 bases and J by 8 bases, with 5 bases of the junction left unmatched. The CDR3 consists of 15 residues. CDR3 region: CASSAGTSGSDEQFF. The DNA of the CDR3 is TGTGCCAGCAGCGCCGGGACTAGCGGGAGCGATGAGCAGTTCTTC.

V gene TRBV20-1 combines with J gene TRBJ2-1; possible D gene TRBD2, 6 bases. The CDR3 totals 15 residues. Germline V CDR1 and CDR2: DFQATT, SNEGSKA (reference sequence). V was trimmed by 1 base and J by 3 bases, leaving 13 bases between them. The CDR3 spells CSARGGESFYNEQFF. CDR3 DNA: TGCAGTGCTAGAGGGGGGGAGAGCTTCTACAATGAGCAGTTCTTC.

This clonotype has ten or more counts. The chain uses TRBV7-2 and TRBJ2-5; D is perhaps TRBD2 (5 bases). This CDR3 has 14 amino acids. The germline gives CDR1 SGHTA, CDR2 FQGNSA. The V end was cut by 3 bases, the J end by 5 bases, with 13 bases between. The CDR3 loop reads CASSFSRTGETQYF. The CDR3, as DNA: TGTGCCAGCAGCTTTTCAAGGACTGGGGAGACCCAGTACTTC. Drawing the rest from reference TRBV7-2 and TRBJ2-5, the complete variable domain is GAGVSQSPSNKVTEKGKDVELRCDPISGHTALYWYRQSLGQGLEFLIYFQGNSAPDKSGLPSDRFSAERTGGSVSTLTIQRTQQEDSAVYLCASSFSRTGETQYFGPGTRLLVL.

This clonotype was recorded at least ten times. V and J are TRBV7-9 and TRBJ2-5; TRBD2 matches 7 bases. The trim removed 5 bases at V and 2 bases at J, leaving 11 bases unmatched. This CDR3 region has 16 residues. Germline lookup yields CDR1 SEHNR and CDR2 FQNEAQ (reference sequence). CDR3 sequence (DNA): TGTGCCAGCAGCCCGAATAACCTAGCGGTACAAGAGACCCAGTACTTC. This encodes CASSPNNLAVQETQYF. The full variable domain, its missing parts supplied by reference TRBV7-9 and TRBJ2-5, is DTGVSQNPRHKITKRGQNVTFRCDPISEHNRLYWYRQTLGQGPEFLTYFQNEAQLEKSRLLSDRFSAERPKGSFSTLEIQRTEQGDSAMYLCASSPNNLAVQETQYFGPGTRLLVL.

The chain has TRBV4-2 and TRBJ2-5, with 7 bases identical to TRBD1. The CDR3 spans 15 residues. Losses at the gene ends were 0 bases for V and 6 bases for J; bases not matched to a gene: 7. Germline loops: CDR1 LGHNA, CDR2 YNFKEQ. CDR3 bases: TGTGCCAGCAGCCAAGAAAGGGGGCTGCCAAAGACCCAGTACTTC. It translates to CASSQERGLPKTQYF.

This clonotype occurred a few times. The gene calls are TRBV29-1 and TRBJ2-7, with D possibly matching TRBD2 (6 bases). Looked up from germline, CDR1 is SQVTM and CDR2 is ANQGSEA. V lost 0 bases to trimming and J lost 2 bases, with 8 bases between them. The CDR3 is 13 residues long. In DNA, the CDR3 is TGCAGCGTTGAAGATGCGGGGACCTACGAGCAGTACTTC. It encodes CSVEDAGTYEQYF.